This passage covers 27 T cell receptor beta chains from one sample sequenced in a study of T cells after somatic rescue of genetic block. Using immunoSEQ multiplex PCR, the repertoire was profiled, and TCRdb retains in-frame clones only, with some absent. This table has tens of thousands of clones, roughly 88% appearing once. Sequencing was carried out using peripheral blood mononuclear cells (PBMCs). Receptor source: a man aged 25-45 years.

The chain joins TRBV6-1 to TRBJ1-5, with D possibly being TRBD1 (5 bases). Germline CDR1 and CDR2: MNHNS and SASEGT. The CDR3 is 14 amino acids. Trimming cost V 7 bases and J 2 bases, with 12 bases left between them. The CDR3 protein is CASIIQGGNQPQHF. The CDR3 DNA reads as TGTGCCAGCATCATCCAAGGGGGCAATCAGCCCCAGCATTTT.

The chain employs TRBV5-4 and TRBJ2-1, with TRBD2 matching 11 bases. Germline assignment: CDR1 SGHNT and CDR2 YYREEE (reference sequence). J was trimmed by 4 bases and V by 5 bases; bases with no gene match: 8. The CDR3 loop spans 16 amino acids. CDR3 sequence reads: CASRANLAGGYNEQFF. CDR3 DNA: TGTGCCAGCAGGGCTAATCTAGCGGGGGGATACAATGAGCAGTTCTTC.

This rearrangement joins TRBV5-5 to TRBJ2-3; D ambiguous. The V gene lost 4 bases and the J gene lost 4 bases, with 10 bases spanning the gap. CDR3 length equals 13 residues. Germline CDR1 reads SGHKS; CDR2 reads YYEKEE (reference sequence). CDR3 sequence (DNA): TGTGCCAGCAGCCGGCCAGTGTCAGATACGCAGTATTTT. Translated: CASSRPVSDTQYF.

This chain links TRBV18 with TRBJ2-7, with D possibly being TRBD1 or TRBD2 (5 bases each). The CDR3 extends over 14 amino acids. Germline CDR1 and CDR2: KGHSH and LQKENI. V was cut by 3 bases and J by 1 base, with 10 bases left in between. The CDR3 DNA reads TGTGCCAGCTCACCCGGGGCCATATCCTACGAGCAGTACTTC. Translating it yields CASSPGAISYEQYF.

DNA for the CDR3: TGTGCCACCAGCGGGGGACTAGCGGGTTACAATGAGCAGTTCTTC. Translation gives CATSGGLAGYNEQFF. This chain joins TRBV15 and TRBJ2-1; TRBD2 agrees at 12 bases. The germline gives CDR1 LNHNV, CDR2 YYDKDF (reference sequence). V shed 5 bases and J 4 bases; nucleotides not matched to a gene: 3. The length of the CDR3 is 15 residues.

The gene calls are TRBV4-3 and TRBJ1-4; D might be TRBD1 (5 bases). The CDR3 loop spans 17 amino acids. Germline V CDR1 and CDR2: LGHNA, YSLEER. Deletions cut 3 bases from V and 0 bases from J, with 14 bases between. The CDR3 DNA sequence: TGCGCCAGCAGCCATGGGACCACAGCTACAACTAATGAAAAACTGTTTTTT. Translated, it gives CASSHGTTATTNEKLFF.

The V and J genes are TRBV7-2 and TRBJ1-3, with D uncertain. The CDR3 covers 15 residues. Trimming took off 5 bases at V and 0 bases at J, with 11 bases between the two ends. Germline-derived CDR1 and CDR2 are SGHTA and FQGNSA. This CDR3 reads CASSSRALSGNTIYF. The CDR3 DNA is TGTGCCAGCAGCAGCCGGGCCCTCTCTGGAAACACCATATATTTT.

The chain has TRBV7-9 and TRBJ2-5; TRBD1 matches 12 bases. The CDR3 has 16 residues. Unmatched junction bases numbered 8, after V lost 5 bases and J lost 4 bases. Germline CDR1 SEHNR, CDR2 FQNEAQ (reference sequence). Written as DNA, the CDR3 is TGTGCCAGCAGCCCCCGGGGACAGGGGGCGGGAGAGACCCAGTACTTC. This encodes CASSPRGQGAGETQYF.

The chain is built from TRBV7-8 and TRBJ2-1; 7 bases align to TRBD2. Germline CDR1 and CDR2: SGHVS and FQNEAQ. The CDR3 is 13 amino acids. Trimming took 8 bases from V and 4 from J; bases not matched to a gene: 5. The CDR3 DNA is TGTGCCAGCTTCGGGGGGTGGTACAATGAGCAGTTCTTC. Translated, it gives CASFGGWYNEQFF.

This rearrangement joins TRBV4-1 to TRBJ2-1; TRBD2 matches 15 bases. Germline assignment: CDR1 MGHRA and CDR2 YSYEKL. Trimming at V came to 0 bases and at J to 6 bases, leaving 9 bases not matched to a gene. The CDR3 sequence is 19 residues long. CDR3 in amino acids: CASSQDGRTSGRGGNEQFF. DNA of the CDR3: TGCGCCAGCAGCCAAGACGGTCGGACTAGCGGGAGGGGAGGCAATGAGCAGTTCTTC.

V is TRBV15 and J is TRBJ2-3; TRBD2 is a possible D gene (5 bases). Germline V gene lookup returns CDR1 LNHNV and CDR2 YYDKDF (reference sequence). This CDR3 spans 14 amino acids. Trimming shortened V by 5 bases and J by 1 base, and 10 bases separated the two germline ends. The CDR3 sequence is CATSSTGGTDTQYF. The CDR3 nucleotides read TGTGCCACCAGCTCAACCGGGGGCACAGATACGCAGTATTTT.

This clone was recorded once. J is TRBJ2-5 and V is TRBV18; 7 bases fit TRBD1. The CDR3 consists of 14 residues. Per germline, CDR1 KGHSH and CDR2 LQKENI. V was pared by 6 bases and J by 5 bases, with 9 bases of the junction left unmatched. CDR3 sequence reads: CASSLAGGQETQYF. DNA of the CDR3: TGTGCCAGCTCCCTAGCAGGGGGTCAGGAGACCCAGTACTTC.

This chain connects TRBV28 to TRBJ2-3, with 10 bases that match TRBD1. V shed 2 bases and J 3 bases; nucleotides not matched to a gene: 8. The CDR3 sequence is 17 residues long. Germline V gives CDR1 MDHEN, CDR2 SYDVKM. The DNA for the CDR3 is TGTGCCAGCAGTTTACCCGCTGTGGGACAGGGGACAGATACGCAGTATTTT. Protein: CASSLPAVGQGTDTQYF.

The CDR3 protein is CASSGRDRGSYEQYF. The CDR3 nucleotides read TGTGCCAGCAGTGGCCGGGACAGGGGCTCCTACGAGCAGTACTTC. The chain joins TRBV28 to TRBJ2-7; 10 bases map to TRBD1. V lost 5 bases and J lost 0; bases outside the gene matches: 4. CDR3 length: 15 amino acids. Germline V gene lookup returns CDR1 MDHEN and CDR2 SYDVKM.

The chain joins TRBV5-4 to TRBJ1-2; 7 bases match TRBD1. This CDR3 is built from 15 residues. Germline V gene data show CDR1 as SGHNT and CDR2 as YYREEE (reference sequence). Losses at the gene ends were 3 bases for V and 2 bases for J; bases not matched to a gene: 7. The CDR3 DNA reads TGTGCCAGCAGCTCGCGACAGGGACTAAACTATGGCTACACCTTC. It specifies CASSSRQGLNYGYTF.

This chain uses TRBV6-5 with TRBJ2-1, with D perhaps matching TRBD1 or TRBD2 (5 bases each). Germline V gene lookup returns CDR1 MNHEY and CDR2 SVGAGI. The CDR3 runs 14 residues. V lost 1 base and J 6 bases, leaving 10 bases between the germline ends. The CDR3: CASSYLGTSNEQFF. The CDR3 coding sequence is TGTGCCAGCAGTTACTTGGGGACCTCCAATGAGCAGTTCTTC.

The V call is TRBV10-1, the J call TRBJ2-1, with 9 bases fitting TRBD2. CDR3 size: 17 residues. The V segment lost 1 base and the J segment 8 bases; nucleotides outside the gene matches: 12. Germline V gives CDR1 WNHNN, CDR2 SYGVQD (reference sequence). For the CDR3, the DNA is TGCGCCAGCAGTGAGTTCCAGCGGGGGGCTCAGAGGTATGAGCAGTTCTTC. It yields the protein CASSEFQRGAQRYEQFF.

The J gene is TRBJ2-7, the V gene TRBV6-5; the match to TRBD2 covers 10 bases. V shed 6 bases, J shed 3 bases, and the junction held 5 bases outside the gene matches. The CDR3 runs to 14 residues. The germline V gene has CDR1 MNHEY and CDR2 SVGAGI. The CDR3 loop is CASRPLAGGYEQYF. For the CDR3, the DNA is TGTGCCAGCAGGCCCTTAGCGGGAGGCTACGAGCAGTACTTC.

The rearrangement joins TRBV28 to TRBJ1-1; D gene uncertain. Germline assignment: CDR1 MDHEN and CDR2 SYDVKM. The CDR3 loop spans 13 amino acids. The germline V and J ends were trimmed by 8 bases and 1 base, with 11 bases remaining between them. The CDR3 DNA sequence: TGTGCCAGCCTAGCTATCGCGAACACTGAAGCTTTCTTT. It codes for CASLAIANTEAFF.

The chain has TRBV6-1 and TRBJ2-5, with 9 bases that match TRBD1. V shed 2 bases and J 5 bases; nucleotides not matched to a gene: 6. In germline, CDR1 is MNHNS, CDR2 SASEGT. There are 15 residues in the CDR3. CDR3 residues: CASSENRGRWETQYF. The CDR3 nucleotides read TGTGCCAGCAGTGAAAACAGGGGGCGCTGGGAGACCCAGTACTTC.

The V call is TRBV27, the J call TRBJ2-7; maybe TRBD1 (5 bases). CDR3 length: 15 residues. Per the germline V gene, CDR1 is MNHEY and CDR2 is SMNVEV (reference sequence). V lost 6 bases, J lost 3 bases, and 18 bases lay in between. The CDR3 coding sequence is TGTGCCAGCAGCTTCGGACAACCCGCCGTCTACGAGCAGTACTTC. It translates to CASSFGQPAVYEQYF.

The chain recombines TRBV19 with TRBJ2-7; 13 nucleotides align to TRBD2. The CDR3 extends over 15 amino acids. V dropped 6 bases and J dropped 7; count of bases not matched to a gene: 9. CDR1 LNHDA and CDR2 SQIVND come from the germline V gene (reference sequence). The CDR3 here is CASSLLAGGPREQYF. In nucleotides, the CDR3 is TGTGCCAGTAGCCTACTAGCGGGAGGGCCAAGGGAGCAGTACTTC. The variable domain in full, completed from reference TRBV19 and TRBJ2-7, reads DGGITQSPKYLFRKEGQNVTLSCEQNLNHDAMYWYRQDPGQGLRLIYYSQIVNDFQKGDIAEGYSVSREKKESFPLTVTSAQKNPTAFYLCASSLLAGGPREQYFGPGTRLTVT.

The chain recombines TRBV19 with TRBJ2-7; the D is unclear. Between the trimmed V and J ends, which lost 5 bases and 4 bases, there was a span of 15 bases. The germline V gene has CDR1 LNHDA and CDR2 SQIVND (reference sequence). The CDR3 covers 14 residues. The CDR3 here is CASSRQGLPYEQYF. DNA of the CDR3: TGTGCCAGTAGTCGACAAGGCCTTCCTTACGAGCAGTACTTC.

CDR3: CASRNTDTQYF. In DNA, the CDR3 is TGTGCCAGTAGGAACACAGATACGCAGTATTTT. This sequence joins TRBV19 and TRBJ2-3, with D unclear. CDR1 LNHDA and CDR2 SQIVND come from the germline V gene (reference sequence). The CDR3 totals 11 residues. V shed 6 bases and J shed 2 bases, with 3 bases lying between them.

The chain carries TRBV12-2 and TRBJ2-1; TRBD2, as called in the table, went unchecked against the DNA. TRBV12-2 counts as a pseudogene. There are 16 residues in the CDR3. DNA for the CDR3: TGTGCAAGTCGCTTCTCGGCGGGAGATTTTTTCAATGAGCAGTTCTTC. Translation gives CASRFSAGDFFNEQFF.

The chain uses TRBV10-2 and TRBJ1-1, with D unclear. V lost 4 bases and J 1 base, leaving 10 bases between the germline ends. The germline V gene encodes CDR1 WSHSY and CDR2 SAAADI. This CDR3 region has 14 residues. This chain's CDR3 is CASSVGGENTEAFF. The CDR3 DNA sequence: TGCGCCAGCAGTGTAGGTGGGGAGAACACTGAAGCTTTCTTT.

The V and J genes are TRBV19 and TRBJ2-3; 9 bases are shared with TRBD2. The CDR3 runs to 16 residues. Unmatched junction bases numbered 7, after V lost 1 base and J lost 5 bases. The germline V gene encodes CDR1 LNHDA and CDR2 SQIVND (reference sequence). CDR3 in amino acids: CASSIVPSGIGDTQYF. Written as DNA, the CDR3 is TGTGCCAGTAGTATAGTTCCTAGCGGGATAGGAGATACGCAGTATTTT. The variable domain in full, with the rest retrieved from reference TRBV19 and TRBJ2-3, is DGGITQSPKYLFRKEGQNVTLSCEQNLNHDAMYWYRQDPGQGLRLIYYSQIVNDFQKGDIAEGYSVSREKKESFPLTVTSAQKNPTAFYLCASSIVPSGIGDTQYFGPGTRLTVL.